The subject of this entry is one TCR beta chain. Antigen specificity is unknown. V lost 8 bases to trimming and J lost 2 bases, with 19 bases between them. The CDR3 consists of 15 residues. Germline CDR1 MNHNS, CDR2 SASEGT. The data stem from a study of Graves' ophthalmopathy and Graves' hyperthyroidism. Study-wide points: Among thyroid clonotypes expanded above 0.001 frequency, most also appeared in blood.

TCR beta CDR3 amplification used RNA transcripts. HTBI primers primed a first-round RT-PCR, and a second-round multiplex PCR followed. TCRdb re-called the multiplex PCR reads with MiXCR, one entry per CDR3 protein. The sample carries 400,000 to 500,000 distinct CDR3 sequences, roughly 21% recorded once. This clonotype was sampled from a woman younger than 35 with stable Graves' hyperthyroidism. V and J are TRBV6-1 and TRBJ2-7, with a weak D call TRBD2 (5 bases). The specimen was peripheral blood. CDR3 sequence reads: CASGVATSPTYEQYF. The CDR3 DNA reads TGTGCCAGCGGGGTAGCGACAAGTCCCACCTACGAGCAGTACTTC.